The 2 T cell receptor beta chains listed next were all sequenced from one sample in a study of blood T cell repertoires in COVID-19. Data came from immunoSEQ multiplex PCR; TCRdb stores just in-frame clones and leaves some out. The data hold about 150,000 clones, with about 86% observed a single time. The sequencing input was PBMCs or T cells enriched from blood (not recorded which). All receptors derive from a man aged 45-65 years who had recovered from COVID-19.

CDR3 amino acids: CASTDGRQGETQYF. In nucleotides, the CDR3 is TGTGCCAGCACCGACGGTCGTCAGGGGGAGACCCAGTACTTC. The chain joins TRBV9 to TRBJ2-5, with D maybe TRBD1 (6 bases). Germline loops: CDR1 SGDLS, CDR2 YYNGEE. The CDR3 is made up of 14 amino acids. V was cut by 6 bases and J by 5 bases, with 17 bases left in between.

The V and J genes are TRBV18 and TRBJ1-3, with D possibly being TRBD1 (5 bases). CDR1 is KGHSH, CDR2 LQKENI, per germline. With 1 base removed from V and 4 bases from J, the gap between germline ends came to 14 bases. The CDR3 length is 16 residues. The DNA for the CDR3 is TGTGCCAGCTCACCACTCAGGGTCGGCAGCGGAAACACCATATATTTT. This translates into CASSPLRVGSGNTIYF.